This entry lists 32 T cell receptor beta chains sequenced from one sample in a study of T-cell memory formation after mild COVID-19. TCRdb called the 5' RACE reads again in MiXCR, with one record for every CDR3 protein. The table shows about 100,000 distinct CDR3 sequences, with roughly a sixth occurring only once. Sequenced: PBMCs or a T cell subset sorted from them (not recorded which). These receptors originate from a man between 18 and 29 years old who had mild COVID-19 (a few samples of this study predate the infection). Cell type and time point are not known.

This clonotype was observed a few times. The chain couples TRBV20-1 to TRBJ2-5, with 11 bases aligning to TRBD1. The CDR3 runs to 13 residues. CDR1 is DFQATT, CDR2 SNEGSKA, per germline (reference sequence). The ends lost 6 bases at V and 5 bases at J; junction bases unmatched: 5. CDR3 nucleotides: TGCAGTGCCAGCGGGACAGGGGGGGAGACCCAGTACTTC. Translating gives CSASGTGGETQYF.

This clonotype was observed a few times. The chain recombines TRBV10-1 with TRBJ1-1, with D uncertain. Germline V gives CDR1 WNHNN, CDR2 SYGVQD (reference sequence). V lost 6 bases and J lost 1, with 9 bases in between. The CDR3 totals 13 residues. CDR3 residues: CASSPSGNTEAFF. As DNA, the CDR3 is TGCGCCAGCAGCCCCTCGGGGAACACTGAAGCTTTCTTT.

The rearrangement uses TRBV4-2 and TRBJ2-6; the match to TRBD1 covers 7 bases. The germline V gene has CDR1 LGHNA and CDR2 YNFKEQ. The J segment lost 0 bases and the V segment lost 3 bases, leaving 8 bases of the junction unmatched. This CDR3 comprises 18 residues. The CDR3 DNA sequence: TGTGCCAGCAGCCAGGCCCCGGGACAGCTCTCTGGGGCCAACGTCCTGACTTTC. Residues: CASSQAPGQLSGANVLTF.

This clonotype appeared a few times. V gene TRBV7-2 combines with J gene TRBJ2-3; D not resolved. The germline V and J ends were trimmed by 3 bases and 0 bases, with 13 bases remaining between them. Looked up from germline, CDR1 is SGHTA and CDR2 is FQGNSA. The CDR3 is 16 amino acids. Written as DNA, the CDR3 is TGTGCCAGCAGCTTTATGGGCCCGCTTAGCACAGATACGCAGTATTTT. Protein product: CASSFMGPLSTDTQYF. Combining the CDR3 with reference TRBV7-2 and TRBJ2-3 gives the whole variable domain GAGVSQSPSNKVTEKGKDVELRCDPISGHTALYWYRQSLGQGLEFLIYFQGNSAPDKSGLPSDRFSAERTGGSVSTLTIQRTQQEDSAVYLCASSFMGPLSTDTQYFGPGTRLTVL.

The chain has TRBV5-1 and TRBJ2-3; no definite D call. Deletions cut 4 bases from V and 2 bases from J, with 14 bases between. The CDR3 covers 15 residues. Germline loops: CDR1 SGHRS, CDR2 YFSETQ. The CDR3 is CASSIAKASTDTQYF. CDR3 nucleotides: TGCGCCAGCAGCATAGCTAAGGCGTCCACAGATACGCAGTATTTT. Using reference TRBV5-1 and TRBJ2-3 for the parts outside the CDR3, the full variable domain is KAGVTQTPRYLIKTRGQQVTLSCSPISGHRSVSWYQQTPGQGLQFLFEYFSETQRNKGNFPGRFSGRQFSNSRSEMNVSTLELGDSALYLCASSIAKASTDTQYFGPGTRLTVL.

The chain is built from TRBV11-2 and TRBJ2-6; 10 nucleotides agree with TRBD1. The CDR3 is 18 residues long. Germline V CDR1 and CDR2: SGHAT, FQNNGV. Trimming at V came to 7 bases and at J to 3 bases, leaving 12 bases not matched to a gene. The DNA for the CDR3 is TGTGCCAGCACCCCATTCAGGGACAGGGGATTTGGGGCCAACGTCCTGACTTTC. Its protein product is CASTPFRDRGFGANVLTF.

This chain joins TRBV15 and TRBJ2-5; 8 bases agree with TRBD1. The CDR3 extends over 16 amino acids. The germline V gene has CDR1 LNHNV and CDR2 YYDKDF (reference sequence). V lost 8 bases and J lost 4; bases outside the gene matches: 15. Here the CDR3 reads CATGQGGFVGGETQYF. CDR3 DNA sequence: TGTGCCACCGGACAGGGAGGATTCGTTGGAGGAGAGACCCAGTACTTC.

The chain joins TRBV5-1 to TRBJ1-1; weak D call: TRBD1 (5 bases). The V gene's germline CDR1 is SGHRS and CDR2 YFSETQ. V lost 3 bases, J lost 5 bases, and 11 bases lay in between. The CDR3 loop spans 13 amino acids. CDR3 nucleotides: TGCGCCAGCAGCTCGTCAGGGAGGACTGAAGCTTTCTTT. Protein: CASSSSGRTEAFF.

The chain combines TRBV7-2 with TRBJ1-2, with 7 bases fitting TRBD1. The CDR3 consists of 14 residues. Germline trimming cut 5 bases from V and 0 bases from J; bases unmatched to any gene: 3. The germline V gene encodes CDR1 SGHTA and CDR2 FQGNSA. The CDR3 DNA reads TGTGCCAGCAGCATCGGGACAGCTAACTATGGCTACACCTTC. It translates to CASSIGTANYGYTF. The whole variable domain, filled in from reference TRBV7-2 and TRBJ1-2, reads GAGVSQSPSNKVTEKGKDVELRCDPISGHTALYWYRQSLGQGLEFLIYFQGNSAPDKSGLPSDRFSAERTGGSVSTLTIQRTQQEDSAVYLCASSIGTANYGYTFGSGTRLTVV.

The rearrangement links TRBV7-3 to TRBJ2-1, with a possible D match to TRBD1 (5 bases). The germline gives CDR1 SGHTA, CDR2 FQGTGA. V was clipped by 1 base and J by 0 bases, with 10 bases between them. The CDR3 is made up of 16 amino acids. CDR3 DNA sequence: TGTGCCAGCAGCTTAAGACAGTTCGACTCCTACAATGAGCAGTTCTTC. Its translation is CASSLRQFDSYNEQFF.

This clonotype was observed a handful of times. The chain recombines TRBV7-8 with TRBJ2-1; a possible D gene is TRBD2 (5 bases). The germline CDR1 and CDR2 sequences are SGHVS and FQNEAQ. The CDR3 runs 13 residues. The germline V and J ends were trimmed by 4 bases and 5 bases, with 9 bases remaining between them. The DNA for the CDR3 is TGTGCCAGCAGCTCCACTAGGGACAATGAGCAGTTCTTC. Amino acid sequence: CASSSTRDNEQFF.

This clonotype was seen a few times. The rearrangement links TRBV5-1 to TRBJ1-1, with 8 bases that match TRBD1. V trimming: 4 bases; J trimming: 6 bases; junction bases outside the gene matches: 5. CDR1 and CDR2 from the germline V gene are SGHRS and YFSETQ. The CDR3 covers 13 residues. The CDR3 nucleotides are TGCGCCAGCAGCACCGGACAGGGCTCTGAAGCTTTCTTT. It codes for CASSTGQGSEAFF.

Remarks on this clonotype: The CDR3 ends on some other residue instead of the conserved phenylalanine or tryptophan, so this is likely a read error. This chain links TRBV3-1 with TRBJ2-5; TRBD1 matches at 8 bases. V shed 3 bases, J shed 4 bases, and the junction held 10 bases outside the gene matches. This CDR3 spans 16 amino acids. CDR1 is LGHDT, CDR2 YNNKEL, per germline (reference sequence). The chain's CDR3 is CASSQDTPGQGETQYL. CDR3 nucleotides: TGTGCCAGCAGCCAGGATACGCCCGGACAGGGAGAGACCCAGTACTTA.

The chain joins TRBV9 to TRBJ2-2, with D perhaps TRBD1 or TRBD2 (7 bases each). With 4 bases removed from V and 6 bases from J, the gap between germline ends came to 22 bases. From germline, CDR1 is SGDLS and CDR2 YYNGEE. CDR3 size: 17 residues. The CDR3: CASSPRQGGTYAGELFF. The CDR3 bases are TGTGCCAGCAGCCCAAGACAGGGAGGGACATACGCCGGGGAGCTGTTTTTT.

This clonotype was detected a few times. The chain recombines TRBV6-1 with TRBJ2-5, with D possibly being TRBD1 (7 bases). The V gene lost 5 bases and the J gene lost 2 bases, with 18 bases spanning the gap. The germline V gene has CDR1 MNHNS and CDR2 SASEGT. The CDR3 contains 16 residues. CDR3 region: CASSLGGTVFQETQYF. The CDR3 bases are TGTGCCAGCAGTCTCGGCGGGACAGTATTTCAAGAGACCCAGTACTTC.

The gene calls are TRBV7-2 and TRBJ1-2; possible D gene TRBD1, 5 bases. V was cut by 3 bases and J by 4 bases, with 24 bases left in between. Germline values: CDR1 SGHTA, CDR2 FQGNSA. The CDR3 loop spans 18 amino acids. In DNA, the CDR3 is TGTGCCAGCAGCTTCTTCGTACGTAAGCGACGGGGCGTCTATGGCTACACCTTC. It specifies CASSFFVRKRRGVYGYTF.

This clonotype was found a few times. V and J are TRBV5-1 and TRBJ2-3; D is perhaps TRBD2 (7 bases). Deletions cut 4 bases from V and 2 bases from J, with 17 bases between. The CDR3 runs 16 residues. Germline V gives CDR1 SGHRS, CDR2 YFSETQ. The CDR3 DNA sequence: TGCGCCAGCAGCGAATTAGGGGGGGGTGTCACAGATACGCAGTATTTT. As protein: CASSELGGGVTDTQYF. Combining the CDR3 with reference TRBV5-1 and TRBJ2-3 gives the whole variable domain KAGVTQTPRYLIKTRGQQVTLSCSPISGHRSVSWYQQTPGQGLQFLFEYFSETQRNKGNFPGRFSGRQFSNSRSEMNVSTLELGDSALYLCASSELGGGVTDTQYFGPGTRLTVL.

The chain is built from TRBV14 and TRBJ2-1; no definite D call. CDR1 and CDR2 (germline): SGHDN, FVKESK. With 0 bases removed from V and 7 bases from J, the gap between germline ends came to 10 bases. The CDR3 is made up of 14 amino acids. In DNA form, the CDR3 reads TGTGCCAGCAGCCAAGATTGGTCCGGGAATGAGCAGTTCTTC. Translating it yields CASSQDWSGNEQFF.

This clonotype has more than one count but fewer than ten. V is TRBV6-1 and J is TRBJ1-2; D gene ambiguous. This CDR3 has 15 amino acids. From germline, CDR1 is MNHNS and CDR2 SASEGT. The ends were cut back, 3 bases at V and 4 bases at J, with 15 bases in the middle. CDR3 residues: CASSDLSAATYGYTF. In DNA, the CDR3 is TGTGCCAGCAGTGACCTGTCAGCCGCCACCTATGGCTACACCTTC.

The chain recombines TRBV10-3 with TRBJ2-7; a possible D gene is TRBD1 (6 bases). V gave up 4 bases and J gave up 0 bases, with 10 bases separating them. Germline V lookup: CDR1 ENHRY, CDR2 SYGVKD. The CDR3 length is 14 residues. The CDR3 sequence: CAISVGGSSYEQYF. The CDR3 DNA is TGTGCCATCAGTGTAGGGGGTAGCTCCTACGAGCAGTACTTC.

The sample holds a few counts of this clonotype. The chain couples TRBV20-1 to TRBJ1-2, with D possibly TRBD1 on 6 matching bases. The V end lost 6 bases, the J end lost 0 bases, and 14 bases lay between the germline ends. CDR3 length: 14 amino acids. Germline V CDR1 and CDR2: DFQATT, SNEGSKA (reference sequence). The DNA of the CDR3 is TGCAGTGCCTCGGAGGGGGTTACTAACTATGGCTACACCTTC. The encoded protein is CSASEGVTNYGYTF.

The rearrangement uses TRBV7-9 and TRBJ2-1; 11 bases fit TRBD2. The CDR3 covers 17 residues. The V and J ends lost 0 bases and 3 bases, in that order; junction bases with no gene match: 4. Per germline, CDR1 SEHNR and CDR2 FQNEAQ (reference sequence). The CDR3 sequence is CASSLALAGGIYNEQFF. Here the CDR3 DNA reads TGTGCCAGCAGCTTAGCCCTAGCGGGGGGAATCTACAATGAGCAGTTCTTC. Combining the CDR3 with reference TRBV7-9 and TRBJ2-1 gives the whole variable domain DTGVSQNPRHKITKRGQNVTFRCDPISEHNRLYWYRQTLGQGPEFLTYFQNEAQLEKSRLLSDRFSAERPKGSFSTLEIQRTEQGDSAMYLCASSLALAGGIYNEQFFGPGTRLTVL.

CDR3 DNA: TGCAGTGCTGGACCCTCCTGGGGGACGCAGTATTTT. It specifies CSAGPSWGTQYF. This chain links TRBV20-1 with TRBJ2-3; possibly TRBD1 or TRBD2 for D (5 bases each). This CDR3 is 12 amino acids long. V was trimmed by 5 bases and J by 9 bases, leaving 15 bases between them. In germline, CDR1 is DFQATT, CDR2 SNEGSKA (reference sequence).

This clonotype was recorded many times. The chain couples TRBV5-1 to TRBJ2-1; TRBD1 aligns across 8 bases. The CDR3 covers 13 residues. Trimming took 7 bases from V and 8 from J; bases not matched to a gene: 8. Germline-derived CDR1 and CDR2 are SGHRS and YFSETQ. CDR3 sequence reads: CASGNQGADEQFF. In DNA form, the CDR3 reads TGCGCCAGCGGAAACCAGGGGGCTGATGAGCAGTTCTTC.

This clonotype was counted only a few times. V is TRBV28 and J is TRBJ2-5, with a possible D match to TRBD1 (7 bases). V was trimmed by 6 bases and J by 7 bases, leaving 30 bases between them. In germline, CDR1 is MDHEN, CDR2 SYDVKM. The CDR3 runs 18 residues. For the CDR3, the DNA is TGTGCCAGCAGATTTCGACCTGGGACAGCTACACAGGGAGGGACCCAGTACTTC. This encodes CASRFRPGTATQGGTQYF.

In this sample, this clonotype turned up a few times. The CDR3 loop is CASSFTREDTQYF. DNA for the CDR3: TGTGCCAGCAGCTTTACTCGGGAAGATACGCAGTATTTT. The genes are TRBV11-3 and TRBJ2-3; D is perhaps TRBD2 (5 bases). CDR3 size: 13 residues. Per the germline V gene, CDR1 is SGHNT and CDR2 is YENEEA. V lost 3 bases and J 5 bases, leaving 9 bases between the germline ends.

This chain connects TRBV29-1 to TRBJ1-2, with D hard to call. The germline V gene has CDR1 SQVTM and CDR2 ANQGSEA. The CDR3 consists of 12 residues. Trimming left V 4 bases short and J 2 bases short, with 8 bases between. The CDR3 here is CSVGTVNYGYTF. For the CDR3, the DNA is TGCAGCGTTGGGACGGTCAACTATGGCTACACCTTC.

The chain is built from TRBV6-2 or TRBV6-3 and TRBJ2-1; the match to TRBD1 covers 7 bases. The CDR3 length is 15 residues. Per germline, CDR1 MNHEY and CDR2 SVGEGT. V was pared by 5 bases and J by 5 bases, with 9 bases of the junction left unmatched. The CDR3 region is CASSPSRDRDNEQFF. CDR3 in DNA: TGTGCCAGCAGTCCATCCCGGGACAGAGACAATGAGCAGTTCTTC.

In its sample, this clonotype was seen a few times. The CDR3 coding sequence is TGTGCCAGCAGCTTAGCGCCGGGTCGGAACAATGAGCAGTTCTTC. Translating gives CASSLAPGRNNEQFF. This rearrangement joins TRBV7-9 to TRBJ2-1; D is unclear. CDR1 SEHNR and CDR2 FQNEAQ come from the germline V gene (reference sequence). V gave up 0 bases and J gave up 5 bases, with 11 bases separating them. The CDR3 loop spans 15 amino acids.

The chain employs TRBV19 and TRBJ1-1, with D possibly matching TRBD1 (5 bases). With 4 bases removed from V and 1 base from J, the gap between germline ends came to 16 bases. Per germline, CDR1 LNHDA and CDR2 SQIVND (reference sequence). This CDR3 has 16 amino acids. CDR3 loop: CASSNRAQARNTEAFF. DNA for the CDR3: TGTGCCAGTAGTAATCGGGCACAGGCCAGGAACACTGAAGCTTTCTTT.

This clonotype was seen more than once but under ten times. The chain has TRBV4-3 and TRBJ1-2; D gene uncertain. Germline V CDR1 and CDR2: LGHNA, YSLEER. The CDR3 is 12 residues long. Trimming stripped 5 bases from V and 5 bases from J, with 9 bases between. CDR3 coding DNA: TGCGCCAGCAGCAGTGGGCGGTATGGCTACACCTTC. It codes for CASSSGRYGYTF.

The chain combines TRBV19 with TRBJ1-6; TRBD1 is a possible D gene (6 bases). The CDR3 is 15 residues long. Germline V gene data show CDR1 as LNHDA and CDR2 as SQIVND (reference sequence). V was clipped by 5 bases and J by 6 bases, with 14 bases between them. The CDR3 protein is CASSYGSGVNSPLHF. As DNA, the CDR3 is TGTGCCAGTAGTTACGGCTCAGGGGTTAATTCACCCCTCCACTTT.